This entry lists 31 T cell receptor beta chains sequenced from one sample in a study of T cell responses to AZD1222 COVID-19 vaccine. Assay used: immunoSEQ multiplex PCR; TCRdb lists only in-frame clones, some missing. The sample contains more than 75,000 clones, over 75% of which appear only once. Sequenced here: peripheral blood, sampled 28 days after the second AZD1222 dose. These receptors were collected from an adult who received the AZD1222 COVID-19 vaccine.

This chain connects TRBV19 to TRBJ2-5, with 9 bases aligning to TRBD1. Germline values: CDR1 LNHDA, CDR2 SQIVND (reference sequence). The CDR3 spans 16 residues. V dropped 3 bases and J dropped 0; count of bases not matched to a gene: 5. In DNA, the CDR3 is TGTGCCAGTAGTATGGGACAGGGAATGTACCAAGAGACCCAGTACTTC. This encodes CASSMGQGMYQETQYF.

The rearrangement uses TRBV7-6 and TRBJ2-1, with TRBD2 as a possible D gene (5 bases). This CDR3 is 14 amino acids long. V was trimmed by 2 bases and J by 0 bases, leaving 5 bases between them. The V gene's germline CDR1 is SGHVS and CDR2 FNYEAQ. For the CDR3, the DNA is TGTGCCAGCAGCTTAAGCGGCTCCTACAATGAGCAGTTCTTC. Translation gives CASSLSGSYNEQFF.

The chain couples TRBV7-9 to TRBJ2-1; 8 bases are shared with TRBD1. Germline CDR1 reads SEHNR; CDR2 reads FQNEAQ (reference sequence). CDR3 length: 16 residues. The V segment lost 5 bases and the J segment 3 bases; nucleotides outside the gene matches: 9. In DNA, the CDR3 is TGTGCCAGCAGCCCACCCAAGGGACAGGACTACAATGAGCAGTTCTTC. Translated, it gives CASSPPKGQDYNEQFF.

The rearrangement links TRBV19 to TRBJ1-4; D remains unclear. The germline gives CDR1 LNHDA, CDR2 SQIVND (reference sequence). CDR3 length: 13 residues. The V end was cut by 7 bases, the J end by 7 bases, with 13 bases between. The CDR3 coding sequence is TGTGCCAGTACGACCACCTCCGTTGAAAAACTGTTTTTT. Amino acids: CASTTTSVEKLFF. The complete variable domain, with remaining parts taken from reference TRBV19 and TRBJ1-4, reads DGGITQSPKYLFRKEGQNVTLSCEQNLNHDAMYWYRQDPGQGLRLIYYSQIVNDFQKGDIAEGYSVSREKKESFPLTVTSAQKNPTAFYLCASTTTSVEKLFFGSGTQLSVL.

This sequence joins TRBV5-6 and TRBJ2-7, with D hard to call. The CDR3 extends over 12 amino acids. The V gene's germline CDR1 is SGHDT and CDR2 YYEEEE. V was shortened by 4 bases and J by 6 bases, with 11 bases between the two germline ends. The CDR3 DNA reads as TGTGCCAGCAGCAATGACCTCGGCGAGCAGTACTTC. It yields the protein CASSNDLGEQYF.

J is TRBJ1-1 and V is TRBV9; TRBD1 is a possible D gene (6 bases). Looked up from germline, CDR1 is SGDLS and CDR2 is YYNGEE. This CDR3 is built from 15 residues. The V gene lost 2 bases and the J gene lost 6 bases, with 17 bases spanning the gap. The CDR3 region is CASSVAQGPGAEAFF. CDR3 DNA sequence: TGTGCCAGCAGCGTCGCCCAGGGGCCGGGAGCTGAAGCTTTCTTT.

The chain employs TRBV18 and TRBJ2-2; either TRBD1 or TRBD2 may supply D (5 bases each). Germline CDR1 reads KGHSH; CDR2 reads LQKENI. V was trimmed by 0 bases and J by 6 bases, leaving 14 bases between them. The CDR3 is made up of 16 amino acids. CDR3 loop: CASSPPGTGPAGELFF. In DNA, the CDR3 is TGTGCCAGCTCACCACCGGGGACGGGCCCCGCCGGGGAGCTGTTTTTT.

This sequence joins TRBV5-4 and TRBJ1-1; 7 bases align to TRBD1. Germline lookup yields CDR1 SGHNT and CDR2 YYREEE (reference sequence). V was pared by 2 bases and J by 2 bases, with 6 bases of the junction left unmatched. This CDR3 is 15 amino acids long. CDR3 bases: TGTGCCAGCAGCTTCTCGACAGGGTCTAACACTGAAGCTTTCTTT. Its protein product is CASSFSTGSNTEAFF. The full variable domain, completed using reference TRBV5-4 and TRBJ1-1, is ETGVTQSPTHLIKTRGQQVTLRCSSQSGHNTVSWYQQALGQGPQFIFQYYREEENGRGNFPPRFSGLQFPNYSSELNVNALELDDSALYLCASSFSTGSNTEAFFGQGTRLTVV.

The genes are TRBV4-3 and TRBJ1-1; the match to TRBD1 covers 7 bases. Germline V gene sequence: CDR1 LGHNA, CDR2 YSLEER. The CDR3 loop spans 16 amino acids. Germline trimming cut 0 bases from V and 1 base from J; bases unmatched to any gene: 5. The CDR3 here is CASSQDEGAGNTEAFF. The CDR3 DNA is TGCGCCAGCAGCCAAGATGAGGGGGCAGGGAACACTGAAGCTTTCTTT.

The V and J genes are TRBV6-5 and TRBJ2-4, with D maybe TRBD2 (6 bases). V lost 0 bases and J 0 bases, leaving 6 bases between the germline ends. The CDR3 length is 15 residues. CDR1 is MNHEY and CDR2 is SVGAGI in the germline V gene. CDR3 sequence reads: CASSYSGLAKNIQYF. Here the CDR3 DNA reads TGTGCCAGCAGTTACTCGGGACTAGCCAAAAACATTCAGTACTTC.

The chain has TRBV3-1 (or the pseudogene TRBV3-2) and TRBJ2-7, with D hard to call. The CDR3 sequence is 13 residues long. Germline lookup yields CDR1 LGHDT and CDR2 YNNKEL (reference sequence). V was cut by 2 bases and J by 0 bases, with 5 bases left in between. The CDR3 loop reads CASSQLSSYEQYF. The CDR3 DNA follows: TGTGCCAGCAGCCAACTTAGCTCCTACGAGCAGTACTTC.

The chain uses TRBV6-1 and TRBJ1-4, with D possibly being TRBD1 (5 bases). CDR1 is MNHNS and CDR2 is SASEGT in the germline V gene. CDR3 size: 16 residues. V lost 2 bases and J 6 bases, leaving 16 bases between the germline ends. As DNA, the CDR3 is TGTGCCAGCAGTGAACGTCTCGGGGGGGAGGATGAAAAACTGTTTTTT. It yields the protein CASSERLGGEDEKLFF.

V and J are TRBV7-2 and TRBJ1-2; 9 nucleotides agree with TRBD1. CDR3 length: 15 residues. V lost 4 bases to trimming and J lost 4 bases; unmatched junction nucleotides: 7. Germline CDR1 and CDR2: SGHTA and FQGNSA. CDR3 region: CASSSLQGAGYGYTF. In DNA form, the CDR3 reads TGTGCCAGCAGCTCTTTACAGGGGGCTGGCTATGGCTACACCTTC.

This CDR3 is CASSPYEQGPVNSPLHF. The CDR3 nucleotides are TGTGCCAGCTCACCATATGAGCAGGGGCCGGTGAATTCACCCCTCCACTTT. V gene TRBV18 combines with J gene TRBJ1-6; D perhaps matches TRBD1 (6 bases). Germline loops: CDR1 KGHSH, CDR2 LQKENI. V was clipped by 2 bases and J by 7 bases, with 18 bases between them. CDR3 length: 17 amino acids.

The CDR3 here is CASSPRTEAYGYTF. The CDR3 DNA reads TGTGCCAGCAGCCCGCGGACAGAAGCCTATGGCTACACCTTC. The V call is TRBV7-2, the J call TRBJ1-2; D perhaps matches TRBD1 (6 bases). The V gene lost 5 bases and the J gene lost 4 bases, with 14 bases spanning the gap. This CDR3 comprises 14 residues. Germline values: CDR1 SGHTA, CDR2 FQGNSA.

This clone was observed a handful of times. The rearrangement joins TRBV25-1 to TRBJ2-2, with D perhaps TRBD2 (7 bases). This CDR3 comprises 15 residues. V shed 4 bases and J shed 6 bases, with 15 bases lying between them. Germline CDR1 reads MGHDK; CDR2 reads SYGVNS. The CDR3 protein is CASSASRGGAGELFF. CDR3 coding DNA: TGTGCCAGCAGTGCTTCCAGGGGAGGGGCCGGGGAGCTGTTTTTT.

V is TRBV5-6 and J is TRBJ1-5; D possibly corresponds to TRBD1 (6 bases). This CDR3 contains 14 residues. V was pared by 2 bases and J by 3 bases, with 9 bases between. CDR1 is SGHDT and CDR2 is YYEEEE in the germline V gene. CDR3 protein: CASSFYRVNQPQHF. CDR3 DNA: TGTGCCAGCAGCTTTTACAGGGTCAATCAGCCCCAGCATTTT.

The rearrangement joins TRBV28 to TRBJ1-2; 11 bases line up with TRBD1. V was clipped by 6 bases and J by 5 bases; unmatched bases: 8. CDR1 is MDHEN and CDR2 is SYDVKM in the germline V gene. The CDR3 sequence is 15 residues long. CDR3 nucleotides: TGTGCCAGCAGGACTCCCGGGACAGGGGGGTATGGCTACACCTTC. Protein product: CASRTPGTGGYGYTF.

The rearrangement uses TRBV6-5 and TRBJ2-2; D is unresolved. This CDR3 is built from 13 residues. From germline, CDR1 is MNHEY and CDR2 SVGAGI. The V end was cut by 8 bases, the J end by 0 bases, with 7 bases between. The DNA of the CDR3 is TGTGCCAGCGCCGACCCGAACACCGGGGAGCTGTTTTTT. Translating gives CASADPNTGELFF.

The chain couples TRBV18 to TRBJ1-1; no clear D gene. V was shortened by 5 bases and J by 3 bases, with 16 bases between the two germline ends. Germline values: CDR1 KGHSH, CDR2 LQKENI. This CDR3 has 15 amino acids. CDR3 sequence: CASSSTAGGDTEAFF. CDR3 DNA sequence: TGTGCCAGCTCATCAACCGCCGGCGGGGACACTGAAGCTTTCTTT.

This clone was seen only a few times. This sequence joins TRBV7-9 and TRBJ1-2, with D unresolved. CDR3 length: 13 amino acids. Germline CDR1 SEHNR, CDR2 FQNEAQ (reference sequence). Trimming removed 5 bases at V and 1 base at J, with 8 bases between. CDR3 in DNA: TGTGCCAGCAGCCTCGAAAGTAACTATGGCTACACCTTC. It yields the protein CASSLESNYGYTF.

The rearrangement joins TRBV5-6 to TRBJ2-5; the D gene could be TRBD1 or TRBD2 (5 bases each). The CDR3 covers 14 residues. With 4 bases removed from V and 5 bases from J, the gap between germline ends came to 15 bases. The germline gives CDR1 SGHDT, CDR2 YYEEEE. This chain's CDR3 is CASSPGAVWETQYF. CDR3 coding DNA: TGTGCCAGCAGCCCCGGGGCCGTTTGGGAGACCCAGTACTTC.

V usage is TRBV7-2 and J usage is TRBJ2-3; maybe TRBD2 (6 bases). The V end was cut by 3 bases, the J end by 0 bases, with 10 bases between. Germline V gene data show CDR1 as SGHTA and CDR2 as FQGNSA. The length of the CDR3 is 15 residues. The CDR3 region has the DNA TGTGCCAGCAGCTTGGGGGACTCTAGCACAGATACGCAGTATTTT. Residues: CASSLGDSSTDTQYF.

This chain connects TRBV5-6 to TRBJ1-2, with 7 bases that match TRBD1. Trimming took 4 bases from V and 4 from J; bases not matched to a gene: 7. CDR1 and CDR2 from the germline V gene are SGHDT and YYEEEE. This CDR3 spans 14 amino acids. The CDR3 sequence: CASSDPGQAYGYTF. The CDR3 bases are TGTGCCAGCAGCGACCCCGGACAGGCCTATGGCTACACCTTC.

The CDR3: CASRAWTGGKAGNTIYF. CDR3 nucleotides: TGTGCCAGCAGGGCTTGGACAGGGGGAAAAGCTGGAAACACCATATATTTT. The chain joins TRBV28 to TRBJ1-3, with 10 bases matching TRBD1. Germline V gives CDR1 MDHEN, CDR2 SYDVKM. Losses at the gene ends were 6 bases for V and 2 bases for J; bases not matched to a gene: 10. The CDR3 loop spans 17 amino acids.

The J gene is TRBJ2-1, the V gene TRBV27, with D perhaps TRBD1 or TRBD2 (5 bases each). The CDR3 is 14 residues long. The germline V gene encodes CDR1 MNHEY and CDR2 SMNVEV (reference sequence). V gave up 3 bases and J gave up 2 bases, with 8 bases separating them. The CDR3 here is CASSFRGPYNEQFF. As DNA, the CDR3 is TGTGCCAGCAGTTTCCGGGGACCCTACAATGAGCAGTTCTTC.

V gene TRBV7-2 combines with J gene TRBJ1-5, with D hard to call. V shed 5 bases and J shed 3 bases, with 14 bases lying between them. Germline CDR1 reads SGHTA; CDR2 reads FQGNSA. CDR3 length: 15 amino acids. Here the CDR3 reads CASSRGELTNQPQHF. CDR3 sequence (DNA): TGTGCCAGCAGCCGCGGGGAGTTGACCAATCAGCCCCAGCATTTT.

The chain has TRBV9 and TRBJ1-2, with TRBD1 as a possible D gene (6 bases). This CDR3 has 15 residues. Germline loops: CDR1 SGDLS, CDR2 YYNGEE. The V and J ends lost 2 bases and 7 bases respectively, with 18 bases between them. The CDR3 region is CASSVDRSPFGGYTF. The CDR3 nucleotides read TGTGCCAGCAGCGTCGACAGGTCCCCGTTTGGTGGCTACACCTTC.

The chain links TRBV28 to TRBJ2-4; the match to TRBD2 covers 7 bases. Germline V CDR1 and CDR2: MDHEN, SYDVKM. The ends lost 2 bases at V and 0 bases at J; junction bases unmatched: 4. This CDR3 spans 16 amino acids. The CDR3 sequence: CASSLRDYLAKNIQYF. As DNA, the CDR3 is TGTGCCAGCAGTTTAAGGGACTACTTAGCCAAAAACATTCAGTACTTC. The entire variable domain, with the rest obtained from reference TRBV28 and TRBJ2-4, is as follows: DVKVTQSSRYLVKRTGEKVFLECVQDMDHENMFWYRQDPGLGLRLIYFSYDVKMKEKGDIPEGYSVSREKKERFSLILESASTNQTSMYLCASSLRDYLAKNIQYFGAGTRLSVL.

The rearrangement links TRBV10-1 to TRBJ2-1, with D hard to call. Per germline, CDR1 WNHNN and CDR2 SYGVQD (reference sequence). The CDR3 is 14 residues long. Trimming stripped 0 bases from V and 6 bases from J, with 9 bases between. The CDR3 bases are TGCGCCAGCAGTGAGTCAGTACTCTCCAATGAGCAGTTCTTC. Amino acids: CASSESVLSNEQFF.

This chain joins TRBV3-1 (or the pseudogene TRBV3-2) and TRBJ1-1; D gene uncertain. The V end was cut by 1 base, the J end by 7 bases, with 13 bases between. The V gene's germline CDR1 is LGHDT and CDR2 YNNKEL (reference sequence). The CDR3 has 14 amino acids. This CDR3 reads CASSQVRAAGEAFF. The DNA for the CDR3 is TGTGCCAGCAGCCAAGTCAGAGCCGCCGGTGAAGCTTTCTTT.